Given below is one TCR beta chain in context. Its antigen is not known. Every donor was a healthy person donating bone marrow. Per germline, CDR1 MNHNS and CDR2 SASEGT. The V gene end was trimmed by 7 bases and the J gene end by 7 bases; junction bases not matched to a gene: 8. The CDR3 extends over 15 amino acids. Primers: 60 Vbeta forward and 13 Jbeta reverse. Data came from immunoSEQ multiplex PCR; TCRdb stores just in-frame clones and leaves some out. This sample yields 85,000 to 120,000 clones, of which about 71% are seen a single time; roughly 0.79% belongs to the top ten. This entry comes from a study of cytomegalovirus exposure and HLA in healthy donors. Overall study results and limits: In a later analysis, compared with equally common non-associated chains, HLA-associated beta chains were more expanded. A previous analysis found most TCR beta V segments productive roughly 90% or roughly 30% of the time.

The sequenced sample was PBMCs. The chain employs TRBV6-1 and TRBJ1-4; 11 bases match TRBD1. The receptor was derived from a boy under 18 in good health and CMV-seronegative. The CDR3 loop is CASTRTGGRTEKLFF. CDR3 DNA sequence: TGTGCCAGCACCCGGACAGGGGGCAGGACTGAAAAACTGTTTTTT.